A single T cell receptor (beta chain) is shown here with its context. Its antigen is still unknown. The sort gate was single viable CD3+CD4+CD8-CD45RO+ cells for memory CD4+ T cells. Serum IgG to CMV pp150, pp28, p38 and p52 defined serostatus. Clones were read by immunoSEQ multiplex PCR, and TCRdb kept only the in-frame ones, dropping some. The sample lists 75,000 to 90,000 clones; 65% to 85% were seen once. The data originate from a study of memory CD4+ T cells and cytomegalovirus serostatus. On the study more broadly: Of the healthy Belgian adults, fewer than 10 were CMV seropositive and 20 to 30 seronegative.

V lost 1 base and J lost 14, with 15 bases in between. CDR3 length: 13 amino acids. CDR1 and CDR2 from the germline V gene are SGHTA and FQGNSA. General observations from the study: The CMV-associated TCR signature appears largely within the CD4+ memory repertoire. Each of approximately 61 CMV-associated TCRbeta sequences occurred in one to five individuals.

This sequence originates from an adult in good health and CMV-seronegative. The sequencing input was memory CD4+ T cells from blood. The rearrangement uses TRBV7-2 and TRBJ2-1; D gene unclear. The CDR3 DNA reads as TGTGCCAGCAGCTTAGAAAGTACCCCCGAGAAGTTCTTC. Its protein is CASSLESTPEKFF.